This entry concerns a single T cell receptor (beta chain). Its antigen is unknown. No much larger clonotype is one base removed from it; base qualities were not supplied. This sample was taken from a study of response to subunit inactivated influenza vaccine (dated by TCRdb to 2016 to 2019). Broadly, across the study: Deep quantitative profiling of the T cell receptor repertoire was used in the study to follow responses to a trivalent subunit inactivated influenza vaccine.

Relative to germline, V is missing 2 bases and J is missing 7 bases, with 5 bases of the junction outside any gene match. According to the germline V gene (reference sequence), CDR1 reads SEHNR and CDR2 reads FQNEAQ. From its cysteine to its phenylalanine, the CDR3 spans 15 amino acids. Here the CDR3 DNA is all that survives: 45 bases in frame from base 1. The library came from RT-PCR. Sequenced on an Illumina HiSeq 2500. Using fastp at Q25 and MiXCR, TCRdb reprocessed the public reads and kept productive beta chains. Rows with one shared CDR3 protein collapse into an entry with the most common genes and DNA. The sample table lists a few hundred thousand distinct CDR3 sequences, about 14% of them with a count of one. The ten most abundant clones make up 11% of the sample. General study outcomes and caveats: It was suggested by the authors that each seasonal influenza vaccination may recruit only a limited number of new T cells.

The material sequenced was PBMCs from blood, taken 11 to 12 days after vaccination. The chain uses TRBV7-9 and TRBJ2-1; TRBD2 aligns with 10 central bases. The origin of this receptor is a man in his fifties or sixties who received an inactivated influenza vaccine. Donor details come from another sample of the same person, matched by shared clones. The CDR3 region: CASSLTSGVGNEQFF. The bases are TGTGCCAGCAGCTTAACTAGCGGGGTCGGGAATGAGCAGTTCTTC.